Below, 32 T cell receptor beta chains from the same sample are listed, as sequenced in a study of T-cell memory formation after mild COVID-19. TCRdb re-derived calls from the 5' RACE reads in MiXCR, one entry per CDR3 protein. This table holds around 390,000 distinct CDR3 sequences, 16% found once. The sequenced material came from PBMCs or a T cell subset sorted from them (not recorded which). The receptors come from a young man who had mild COVID-19 (a few samples of this study predate the infection). Cell type and time point are not known.

This clonotype was counted between two and nine times. The junction shows a germline mismatch at one end, possibly a read error. This chain uses TRBV9 with TRBJ2-1; D may be TRBD2 (6 bases). From germline, CDR1 is SGDLS and CDR2 YYNGEE. This CDR3 is built from 14 residues. CDR3 sequence reads: CASSVAGAYSEQFF. Here the CDR3 DNA reads TGTGCCAGCAGCGTAGCGGGAGCCTACAGTGAGCAGTTCTTC.

This clonotype has only one observation. This sequence joins TRBV18 and TRBJ1-2; 8 bases agree with TRBD1. Germline CDR1 reads KGHSH; CDR2 reads LQKENI. The CDR3 runs to 14 residues. V lost 2 bases and J lost 5; bases outside the gene matches: 4. CDR3 sequence reads: CASSPDDRGYGYTF. The DNA of the CDR3 is TGTGCCAGCTCACCAGACGACAGGGGTTATGGCTACACCTTC.

The chain combines TRBV20-1 with TRBJ2-7; TRBD2 matches 11 bases. Per germline, CDR1 DFQATT and CDR2 SNEGSKA (reference sequence). This CDR3 has 16 residues. V lost 1 base to trimming and J lost 0 bases; unmatched junction nucleotides: 5. CDR3 nucleotides: TGCAGTGCTAGAGGACTAGCGGGACAATCCTCCTACGAGCAGTACTTC. Translation: CSARGLAGQSSYEQYF.

The chain employs TRBV4-3 and TRBJ2-1, with D possibly matching TRBD1 (6 bases). This CDR3 is 16 amino acids long. Deletions cut 3 bases from V and 0 bases from J, with 12 bases between. The germline gives CDR1 LGHNA, CDR2 YSLEER. The DNA of the CDR3 is TGCGCCAGCAGCCACCTCAGGGGATACTCCTACAATGAGCAGTTCTTC. The encoded protein is CASSHLRGYSYNEQFF.

CDR3 residues: CASSQDRGLNIQYF. CDR3 nucleotides: TGCGCCAGCAGCCAAGACAGGGGGTTGAACATTCAGTACTTC. The gene calls are TRBV4-3 and TRBJ2-4; 7 nucleotides agree with TRBD1. CDR3 length equals 14 residues. Looked up from germline, CDR1 is LGHNA and CDR2 is YSLEER. Trimming took 0 bases from V and 7 from J; bases not matched to a gene: 3.

This clonotype has more than one count but fewer than ten. The V gene is TRBV5-1, the J gene TRBJ2-7, with no clear D. Germline V CDR1 and CDR2: SGHRS, YFSETQ. This CDR3 is 12 amino acids long. V lost 2 bases and J 6 bases, leaving 9 bases between the germline ends. The DNA for the CDR3 is TGCGCCAGCAGCTTTCGTTTGGGCGAGCAGTACTTC. Its protein is CASSFRLGEQYF.

This rearrangement joins TRBV12-3 or TRBV12-4 to TRBJ1-5; D is ambiguous. Trimming left V 5 bases short and J 10 bases short, with 9 bases between. The CDR3 spans 11 residues. CDR3 in DNA: TGTGCCAGCAGTGCCCTGGGCCCCCAGCATTTT. Translated, it gives CASSALGPQHF.

This clonotype has only a few counts. The chain has TRBV29-1 and TRBJ2-3; D possibly uses TRBD1 or TRBD2 (5 bases each). Germline V gene data show CDR1 as SQVTM and CDR2 as ANQGSEA. The length of the CDR3 is 15 residues. The V and J ends lost 0 bases and 2 bases respectively, with 12 bases between them. CDR3 nucleotides: TGCAGCGTTGAAGATCGGGGACGGCTCACAGATACGCAGTATTTT. Protein product: CSVEDRGRLTDTQYF.

The V call is TRBV30, the J call TRBJ1-5; no definite D call. V lost 2 bases and J lost 1, with 18 bases in between. Per germline, CDR1 GTSNPN and CDR2 SVGIG (reference sequence). The CDR3 sequence is 17 residues long. Here the CDR3 reads CAWSTTTAGPSNQPQHF. In nucleotides, the CDR3 is TGTGCCTGGAGTACCACGACGGCAGGCCCCAGCAATCAGCCCCAGCATTTT.

The genes are TRBV7-8 and TRBJ2-3; a possible D gene is TRBD2 (5 bases). Germline V gene data show CDR1 as SGHVS and CDR2 as FQNEAQ. V dropped 5 bases and J dropped 1 base, with 10 bases sitting between them. The CDR3 totals 14 residues. The CDR3 loop reads CASSRGSRTDTQYF. DNA of the CDR3: TGTGCCAGCAGCCGGGGTAGTCGCACAGATACGCAGTATTTT. Full variable domain (outside the CDR3, taken from reference TRBV7-8 and TRBJ2-3): GAGVSQSPRYKVAKRGQDVALRCDPISGHVSLFWYQQALGQGPEFLTYFQNEAQLDKSGLPSDRFFAERPEGSVSTLKIQRTQQEDSAVYLCASSRGSRTDTQYFGPGTRLTVL.

This rearrangement joins TRBV28 to TRBJ2-2; D not certain. Germline values: CDR1 MDHEN, CDR2 SYDVKM. V was clipped by 3 bases and J by 6 bases, with 11 bases between them. There are 14 residues in the CDR3. The CDR3 spells CASSFIGLSGELFF. Written as DNA, the CDR3 is TGTGCCAGCAGTTTTATCGGTTTGTCCGGGGAGCTGTTTTTT. The variable domain in full, with the rest retrieved from reference TRBV28 and TRBJ2-2, is DVKVTQSSRYLVKRTGEKVFLECVQDMDHENMFWYRQDPGLGLRLIYFSYDVKMKEKGDIPEGYSVSREKKERFSLILESASTNQTSMYLCASSFIGLSGELFFGEGSRLTVL.

V usage is TRBV4-1 and J usage is TRBJ2-5; a weak D match, TRBD2 (6 bases). The CDR3 has 16 residues. Germline V gene lookup returns CDR1 MGHRA and CDR2 YSYEKL. The germline V and J ends were trimmed by 0 bases and 6 bases, with 17 bases remaining between them. The CDR3 loop reads CASSQEVSGGTKTQYF. The DNA of the CDR3 is TGCGCCAGCAGCCAAGAGGTCTCCGGGGGTACGAAGACCCAGTACTTC.

The chain is built from TRBV20-1 and TRBJ2-5, with a tentative D call TRBD1 (5 bases). The germline V and J ends were trimmed by 3 bases and 1 base, with 12 bases remaining between them. The CDR3 is made up of 14 amino acids. Germline lookup yields CDR1 DFQATT and CDR2 SNEGSKA (reference sequence). This chain's CDR3 is CSARNRGTQETQYF. The DNA of the CDR3 is TGCAGTGCTAGGAATAGGGGAACCCAAGAGACCCAGTACTTC.

V is TRBV4-1 and J is TRBJ2-3; 10 nucleotides line up with TRBD1. V gave up 3 bases and J gave up 2 bases; unmatched junction bases: 8. CDR3 length: 17 amino acids. CDR1 is MGHRA and CDR2 is YSYEKL in the germline V gene. In DNA, the CDR3 is TGCGCCAGCAGCCATCTTCCGGGACAGGGGACCACAGATACGCAGTATTTT. This codes for CASSHLPGQGTTDTQYF.

The rearrangement joins TRBV10-3 to TRBJ1-3, with 10 positions matching TRBD1. V shed 0 bases and J 4 bases; nucleotides not matched to a gene: 6. This CDR3 contains 17 residues. Germline CDR1 ENHRY, CDR2 SYGVKD. The CDR3 here is CAISESADRGSGNTIYF. CDR3 bases: TGTGCCATCAGTGAGTCGGCGGACAGGGGGTCCGGAAACACCATATATTTT.

The rearrangement uses TRBV20-1 and TRBJ2-2, with 7 bases aligning to TRBD1. Germline CDR1 reads DFQATT; CDR2 reads SNEGSKA (reference sequence). V lost 3 bases, J lost 4 bases, and 5 bases stayed unmatched. There are 14 residues in the CDR3. Here the CDR3 DNA reads TGCAGTGCTAGTCCCGACAGGGCCACCGGGGAGCTGTTTTTT. It is translated as CSASPDRATGELFF.

This clonotype was recorded a few times. This chain joins TRBV28 and TRBJ1-4; 7 bases fit TRBD1. The CDR3 length is 14 residues. The ends lost 6 bases at V and 9 bases at J; junction bases unmatched: 10. Germline loops: CDR1 MDHEN, CDR2 SYDVKM. The CDR3 region has the DNA TGTGCCAGCAGGGGGTCAGGGGGAAATCAAAAACTGTTTTTT. Translation: CASRGSGGNQKLFF.

This clonotype was counted a few times. The V and J genes are TRBV7-6 and TRBJ1-1, with D possibly being TRBD1 (6 bases). Germline CDR1 is SGHVS and CDR2 is FNYEAQ. The CDR3 has 17 residues. V lost 0 bases to trimming and J lost 0 bases, with 14 bases between them. CDR3 DNA: TGTGCCAGCAGCTTAGCGGGGAGGGGGGAGGTGAACACTGAAGCTTTCTTT. It encodes CASSLAGRGEVNTEAFF.

The CDR3 loop is CASSQGAPGQGYEQYF. CDR3 DNA: TGCGCCAGCAGCCAAGGGGCCCCGGGACAGGGGTACGAGCAGTACTTC. V usage is TRBV4-3 and J usage is TRBJ2-7; TRBD1 matches 10 bases. The CDR3 consists of 16 residues. V lost 1 base, J lost 4 bases, and 7 bases stayed unmatched. Germline V gives CDR1 LGHNA, CDR2 YSLEER.

The V and J genes are TRBV7-9 and TRBJ2-1; D is perhaps TRBD2 (5 bases). Per germline, CDR1 SEHNR and CDR2 FQNEAQ (reference sequence). V lost 4 bases to trimming and J lost 4 bases, with 17 bases between them. The CDR3 is made up of 16 amino acids. CDR3 in amino acids: CASSWRALLTYNEQFF. As DNA, the CDR3 is TGTGCCAGCAGCTGGCGGGCCCTTCTGACGTACAATGAGCAGTTCTTC.

The chain employs TRBV28 and TRBJ2-5; 10 bases are shared with TRBD1. The CDR3 extends over 15 amino acids. The germline V gene has CDR1 MDHEN and CDR2 SYDVKM. Losses at the gene ends were 3 bases for V and 2 bases for J; bases not matched to a gene: 3. The CDR3 here is CASSFGTGAQETQYF. For the CDR3, the DNA is TGTGCCAGCAGTTTCGGGACAGGGGCACAAGAGACCCAGTACTTC. The full variable domain, rest sourced from reference TRBV28 and TRBJ2-5, is DVKVTQSSRYLVKRTGEKVFLECVQDMDHENMFWYRQDPGLGLRLIYFSYDVKMKEKGDIPEGYSVSREKKERFSLILESASTNQTSMYLCASSFGTGAQETQYFGPGTRLLVL.

This clonotype was recorded a few times. The chain recombines TRBV4-3 with TRBJ2-3; no definite D call. Germline V gene data show CDR1 as LGHNA and CDR2 as YSLEER. V was pared by 5 bases and J by 6 bases, with 12 bases between. CDR3 size: 13 residues. The CDR3 DNA follows: TGCGCCAGCAGCGGCCGTCCTGGGGATACGCAGTATTTT. This encodes CASSGRPGDTQYF.

A few counts support this clonotype. This chain uses TRBV29-1 with TRBJ2-2, with TRBD2 identical over 7 bases. The germline gives CDR1 SQVTM, CDR2 ANQGSEA. The CDR3 sequence is 13 residues long. V shed 6 bases and J 6 bases; nucleotides not matched to a gene: 7. The CDR3 here is CSVARGRAGELFF. CDR3 in DNA: TGCAGCGTGGCCCGAGGGAGGGCCGGGGAGCTGTTTTTT.

There are many counts of this clonotype. The gene calls are TRBV10-3 and TRBJ1-3, with a weak D call TRBD1 (5 bases). CDR1 is ENHRY and CDR2 is SYGVKD in the germline V gene. Trimming pared 6 bases from V and 1 base from J, leaving 16 bases between. This CDR3 is built from 16 residues. This CDR3 is CAISQRRAVSGNTIYF. In DNA, the CDR3 is TGTGCCATCAGCCAACGCAGGGCGGTATCTGGAAACACCATATATTTT.

The chain couples TRBV10-3 to TRBJ2-5, with TRBD1 matching 9 bases. Germline V lookup: CDR1 ENHRY, CDR2 SYGVKD. The CDR3 length is 14 residues. Germline trimming cut 8 bases from V and 5 bases from J; bases unmatched to any gene: 9. The CDR3 nucleotides are TGTGCCATCGGCGGACAGGGGACGGGGGAGACCCAGTACTTC. This translates into CAIGGQGTGETQYF.

The CDR3 loop reads CASSPRPGEQFF. CDR3 sequence (DNA): TGTGCCAGCAGTCCCCGCCCTGGTGAGCAGTTCTTC. The chain couples TRBV6-5 to TRBJ2-1; D gene unclear. Trimming stripped 5 bases from V and 9 bases from J, with 11 bases between. This CDR3 region has 12 residues. Germline V gene lookup returns CDR1 MNHEY and CDR2 SVGAGI.

The chain joins TRBV5-1 to TRBJ2-4; 14 positions match TRBD2. The CDR3 has 17 residues. The germline V gene encodes CDR1 SGHRS and CDR2 YFSETQ. Losses at the gene ends were 4 bases for V and 13 bases for J; bases not matched to a gene: 16. In nucleotides, the CDR3 is TGCGCCAGCAGCCCACAACAGGGACTAGCGGGGGCGCCCATACAGTACTTC. Translated, it gives CASSPQQGLAGAPIQYF.

This clonotype was seen just once. In nucleotides, the CDR3 is TGTGCCAGCAGCGATAGTCCACAGGAGAGGTTTCGTACAGATACGCAGTATTTT. The encoded protein is CASSDSPQERFRTDTQYF. The chain uses TRBV7-9 and TRBJ2-3; a possible D gene is TRBD1 (5 bases). The CDR3 runs 18 residues. V was clipped by 5 bases and J by 3 bases, with 24 bases between them. Germline loops: CDR1 SEHNR, CDR2 FQNEAQ (reference sequence).

The table lists this clonotype with many counts. The rearrangement links TRBV20-1 to TRBJ2-5, with 9 bases aligning to TRBD2. The CDR3 extends over 14 amino acids. Trimming took 4 bases from V and 0 from J; bases not matched to a gene: 3. Germline CDR1 reads DFQATT; CDR2 reads SNEGSKA (reference sequence). Written as DNA, the CDR3 is TGCAGTGCTAAGCCTAGCGGGAACCAAGAGACCCAGTACTTC. This encodes CSAKPSGNQETQYF.

In its sample, this clonotype was seen a few times. The CDR3 loop is CASSLGIRSTDTQYF. CDR3 DNA sequence: TGTGCCAGCAGCCTGGGGATACGTTCCACAGATACGCAGTATTTT. The V call is TRBV7-9, the J call TRBJ2-3; no definite D call. Germline CDR1 and CDR2: SEHNR and FQNEAQ (reference sequence). The CDR3 totals 15 residues. Trimming removed 5 bases at V and 2 bases at J, with 14 bases between.

This clonotype was seen only a few times. The chain has TRBV13 and TRBJ2-2, with a tentative D call TRBD2 (6 bases). The V end was cut by 4 bases, the J end by 4 bases, with 16 bases between. The CDR3 runs to 16 residues. Germline V gives CDR1 PRHDT, CDR2 FYEKMQ (reference sequence). CDR3 sequence reads: CASSSGLLRITGELFF. The CDR3 nucleotides read TGTGCCAGCAGCTCCGGACTACTCCGAATCACCGGGGAGCTGTTTTTT.

This clonotype came up a few times. The V gene is TRBV6-6, the J gene TRBJ2-7; 8 bases fit TRBD2. V gave up 7 bases and J gave up 0 bases; unmatched junction bases: 5. This CDR3 contains 14 residues. Per germline, CDR1 MNHNY and CDR2 SVGAGI (reference sequence). The CDR3 sequence: CASNREGSSYEQYF. CDR3 bases: TGTGCCAGCAATCGGGAGGGGAGCTCCTACGAGCAGTACTTC.